This entry lists 30 T cell receptor beta chains sequenced from one sample in a study of blood T cells in healthy people across ages. With a J-beta primer mix and a sample-barcoded 5' primer, a second PCR ran about 7 to 12 cycles. TCRdb fed the 5' RACE reads into MiXCR, producing one record per CDR3 protein. The profile shows over 950,000 distinct CDR3 sequences, roughly 51% of them singletons. The sequencing sample was made of blood. The receptor source for this set is a woman aged 55-69 years in good health.

The chain combines TRBV3-1 with TRBJ2-7, with D uncertain. Deletions cut 5 bases from V and 0 bases from J, with 20 bases between. This CDR3 region has 17 residues. Germline CDR1 reads LGHDT; CDR2 reads YNNKEL (reference sequence). The CDR3 DNA reads TGTGCCAGCAGCTCTTCAGTAATGGCACCCAGCTCCTACGAGCAGTACTTC. Translating gives CASSSSVMAPSSYEQYF.

This clonotype was counted at least ten times. The V and J genes are TRBV6-6 and TRBJ2-3; the match to TRBD1 covers 7 bases. V shed 8 bases, J shed 6 bases, and the junction held 2 bases outside the gene matches. CDR1 and CDR2 from the germline V gene are MNHNY and SVGAGI (reference sequence). This CDR3 contains 11 residues. The CDR3 spells CASLRGDTQYF. CDR3 coding DNA: TGTGCCAGCCTCAGGGGGGATACGCAGTATTTT.

A remark on this clonotype: As the CDR3 is not closed by the conserved phenylalanine or tryptophan, this likely results from a read error. This sequence joins TRBV28 and TRBJ2-5; D uncertain. Judging by the DNA end, TRBJ2-7 fits better; the J call may be wrong. The CDR3 contains 14 residues. Germline CDR1 MDHEN, CDR2 SYDVKM. The CDR3 region is CASSFSGLSYEQYL. Written as DNA, the CDR3 is TGTGCCAGCAGTTTTTCAGGATTGTCCTACGAGCAGTACTTA.

The rearrangement links TRBV4-1 to TRBJ1-4; unclear D gene. The CDR3 has 16 residues. Germline CDR1 is MGHRA and CDR2 is YSYEKL. Trimming took off 1 base at V and 5 bases at J, with 14 bases between the two ends. The CDR3 protein is CASSQVVAFGNEKLFF. CDR3 coding DNA: TGCGCCAGCAGCCAAGTAGTGGCTTTTGGAAATGAAAAACTGTTTTTT.

At least ten counts were recorded for this clonotype. The chain uses TRBV4-3 and TRBJ2-5; D possibly corresponds to TRBD1 (5 bases). This CDR3 region has 18 residues. Germline V gene sequence: CDR1 LGHNA, CDR2 YSLEER. The V and J ends lost 4 bases and 2 bases respectively, with 23 bases between them. CDR3 amino acids: CASSPTLIVGRGQETQYF. The CDR3 DNA follows: TGCGCCAGCAGCCCAACCCTCATTGTGGGAAGGGGACAAGAGACCCAGTACTTC.

This clonotype was seen a few times. The chain has TRBV11-1 and TRBJ2-5; D gene uncertain. The V and J ends lost 0 bases and 12 bases respectively, with 14 bases between them. CDR3 size: 13 residues. Germline lookup yields CDR1 SGHAT and CDR2 FQDESV (reference sequence). The chain's CDR3 is CASSLAEENPEYF. The CDR3 nucleotides read TGTGCCAGCAGCTTAGCTGAGGAGAATCCCGAGTACTTC.

This chain connects TRBV20-1 to TRBJ2-3, with D uncertain. V lost 3 bases to trimming and J lost 0 bases, with 10 bases between them. CDR1 and CDR2 from the germline V gene are DFQATT and SNEGSKA (reference sequence). The CDR3 loop spans 14 amino acids. In DNA, the CDR3 is TGCAGTGCTAGTCCGGCGACCAGCACAGATACGCAGTATTTT. Protein product: CSASPATSTDTQYF.

This sequence joins TRBV7-2 and TRBJ2-7, with 9 bases identical to TRBD1. CDR1 is SGHTA and CDR2 is FQGNSA in the germline V gene. This CDR3 has 14 amino acids. The V gene end was trimmed by 4 bases and the J gene end by 4 bases; junction bases not matched to a gene: 5. The CDR3 sequence is CASSSNRGQYEQYF. The CDR3 nucleotides read TGTGCCAGCAGCTCTAACAGGGGGCAATACGAGCAGTACTTC.

On this clonotype: With a much larger clone just one base away, this may be a read error. The chain combines TRBV5-1 with TRBJ2-5, with D possibly TRBD1 on 6 matching bases. Germline V gene sequence: CDR1 SGHRS, CDR2 YFSETQ. The length of the CDR3 is 14 residues. The CDR3 DNA is TGCGTCAGCAGCATACAGGGACGGCAAGAGACCCAGTACTTC. Translating it yields CVSSIQGRQETQYF.

V gene TRBV20-1 combines with J gene TRBJ2-7; TRBD1 matches at 7 bases. Germline values: CDR1 DFQATT, CDR2 SNEGSKA (reference sequence). With V trimmed by 6 bases and J by 1 base, 6 bases remained unmatched. The CDR3 is 13 residues long. CDR3 in amino acids: CSAATGRSYEQYF. DNA for the CDR3: TGCAGTGCCGCGACAGGGAGATCCTACGAGCAGTACTTC.

V and J are TRBV20-1 and TRBJ2-1; D possibly matches TRBD1 or TRBD2 (5 bases each). This CDR3 has 12 residues. Germline values: CDR1 DFQATT, CDR2 SNEGSKA (reference sequence). Trimming cost V 5 bases and J 4 bases, with 9 bases left between them. In DNA form, the CDR3 reads TGCAGTGCTGGGACCGGGTACAATGAGCAGTTCTTC. It yields the protein CSAGTGYNEQFF.

V usage is TRBV29-1 and J usage is TRBJ2-5; 8 bases fit TRBD1. Matching the DNA end better, TRBJ2-7 makes the J call doubtful. The CDR3 has 13 residues. Germline CDR1 and CDR2: SQVTM and ANQGSEA. CDR3 residues: CSGQRTGNSEQYF. CDR3 in DNA: TGCAGCGGGCAGAGGACAGGGAATAGCGAGCAGTACTTC.

About this clonotype itself: The junction does not match germline at one end; this may be a read error. This rearrangement joins TRBV20-1 to TRBJ2-4, with 13 bases aligning to TRBD2. Germline loops: CDR1 DFQATT, CDR2 SNEGSKA (reference sequence). This CDR3 region has 13 residues. Here the CDR3 reads CSASLLAGGRVFF. In nucleotides, the CDR3 is TGCAGTGCTAGTTTACTAGCGGGAGGGCGGGTTTTCTTC.

The chain uses TRBV29-1 and TRBJ2-1; 9 bases line up with TRBD2. The CDR3 spans 15 residues. Germline values: CDR1 SQVTM, CDR2 ANQGSEA. This CDR3 is CSVKYPSGNYNEQFF. The CDR3 DNA reads TGCAGTGTCAAATATCCTAGCGGGAATTACAATGAGCAGTTCTTC.

This clonotype was seen a single time. V usage is TRBV29-1 and J usage is TRBJ2-3; 8 bases are a match to TRBD1. Germline V gives CDR1 SQVTM, CDR2 ANQGSEA. The CDR3 sequence is 13 residues long. V trimming: 7 bases; J trimming: 2 bases; junction bases outside the gene matches: 5. CDR3 loop: CSADRANTDTQYF. The CDR3, as DNA: TGCAGCGCGGACAGGGCTAACACAGATACGCAGTATTTT.

V usage is TRBV7-2 and J usage is TRBJ2-3, with unresolved D. This CDR3 comprises 14 residues. V shed 2 bases and J shed 6 bases, with 12 bases lying between them. Germline CDR1 SGHTA, CDR2 FQGNSA. As DNA, the CDR3 is TGTGCCAGCAGCTTATTTGGTAGATCTGATACGCAGTATTTT. The encoded protein is CASSLFGRSDTQYF.

The chain uses TRBV20-1 and TRBJ2-7, with 8 nucleotides matching TRBD1. Germline assignment: CDR1 DFQATT and CDR2 SNEGSKA (reference sequence). The CDR3 totals 14 residues. V lost 6 bases and J lost 7; bases outside the gene matches: 14. CDR3 loop: CSANPGGAYNEQYF. For the CDR3, the DNA is TGCAGTGCGAATCCAGGGGGCGCCTACAATGAGCAGTACTTC.

This clonotype has at least ten counts. The V and J genes are TRBV30 and TRBJ2-5, with D unresolved. CDR3 length: 15 amino acids. Germline V gene lookup returns CDR1 GTSNPN and CDR2 SVGIG (reference sequence). Deletions cut 7 bases from V and 5 bases from J, with 23 bases between. The CDR3 nucleotides read TGTGCCTCGGCGGTTCTGACTTTATTCGTGGAGACCCAGTACTTC. Translated, it gives CASAVLTLFVETQYF.

This clonotype was detected a few times. CDR3 amino acids: CASSLNSFRGQYF. The DNA of the CDR3 is TGTGCCAGCAGTTTGAACAGCTTCAGGGGGCAGTACTTC. This chain links TRBV28 with TRBJ2-5, with TRBD1 identical over 7 bases. This CDR3 is 13 amino acids long. Germline V gene sequence: CDR1 MDHEN, CDR2 SYDVKM. V was pared by 3 bases and J by 11 bases, with 9 bases of the junction left unmatched.

The CDR3 region has the DNA TGTGCCGTACCCGCCGGGGTCGGGACCGGGGAGCTGTTTTTT. Translating it yields CAVPAGVGTGELFF. The chain links TRBV7-7 to TRBJ2-2, with D possibly TRBD2 on 5 matching bases. The CDR3 has 14 residues. Germline lookup yields CDR1 SSHAT and CDR2 FNYEAQ (reference sequence). The V end lost 11 bases, the J end lost 5 bases, and 18 bases lay between the germline ends.

This clonotype was recorded a few times. This sequence joins TRBV24-1 and TRBJ1-2; 7 bases align to TRBD1. In germline, CDR1 is KGHDR, CDR2 SFDVKD. Losses at the gene ends were 6 bases for V and 4 bases for J; bases not matched to a gene: 7. The CDR3 consists of 14 residues. CDR3 coding DNA: TGTGCCACCAGTAGGTCCGACAGGGTCTATGGCTACACCTTC. Translating gives CATSRSDRVYGYTF.

This clonotype was detected only a few times. The rearrangement links TRBV15 to TRBJ2-1; D gene uncertain. Germline CDR1 reads LNHNV; CDR2 reads YYDKDF (reference sequence). Trimming took off 0 bases at V and 4 bases at J, with 10 bases between the two ends. The length of the CDR3 is 15 residues. The CDR3 nucleotides read TGTGCCACCAGCAGAGATGTGGGGTCATACAATGAGCAGTTCTTC. Its translation is CATSRDVGSYNEQFF.

The rearrangement uses TRBV7-2 and TRBJ1-4, with 7 bases matching TRBD1. The V gene end was trimmed by 4 bases and the J gene end by 8 bases; junction bases not matched to a gene: 1. Per germline, CDR1 SGHTA and CDR2 FQGNSA. The CDR3 runs 12 residues. CDR3 sequence: CASSSDREKLFF. The CDR3 DNA reads as TGTGCCAGCAGCTCGGACAGGGAAAAACTGTTTTTT.

The chain uses TRBV12-3 or TRBV12-4 and TRBJ2-1; 8 nucleotides agree with TRBD1. The ends lost 6 bases at V and 7 bases at J; junction bases unmatched: 11. The CDR3 sequence is 15 residues long. The CDR3 loop is CASRRPGQAFNEQFF. The CDR3 nucleotides are TGTGCCAGCAGACGACCGGGACAGGCATTTAATGAGCAGTTCTTC.

This chain links TRBV20-1 with TRBJ2-5; D may be TRBD2 (5 bases). The last part of the DNA fits TRBJ2-7 better; the J call may be wrong. The CDR3 totals 13 residues. Germline V lookup: CDR1 DFQATT, CDR2 SNEGSKA (reference sequence). The CDR3 spells CSAPAMRANEQYF. For the CDR3, the DNA is TGCAGTGCCCCGGCCATGAGGGCAAACGAGCAGTACTTC.

V and J are TRBV9 and TRBJ2-3, with 8 nucleotides matching TRBD2. Germline V gene lookup returns CDR1 SGDLS and CDR2 YYNGEE. V was pared by 6 bases and J by 4 bases, with 10 bases of the junction left unmatched. This CDR3 spans 15 amino acids. The chain's CDR3 is CASKSGSGEADTQYF. DNA for the CDR3: TGTGCCAGCAAGAGCGGGAGTGGTGAGGCAGATACGCAGTATTTT.

The chain joins TRBV4-3 to TRBJ2-1, with TRBD1 as a possible D gene (6 bases). The CDR3 loop spans 15 amino acids. The V gene's germline CDR1 is LGHNA and CDR2 YSLEER. Trimming removed 4 bases at V and 7 bases at J, with 17 bases between. The CDR3 is CASSRGLKQGNEQFF. Here the CDR3 DNA reads TGCGCCAGCAGCCGAGGACTGAAACAGGGTAATGAGCAGTTCTTC.

This clonotype was observed a handful of times. J is TRBJ2-3 and V is TRBV29-1; D may be TRBD2 (5 bases). Germline CDR1 reads SQVTM; CDR2 reads ANQGSEA. The CDR3 spans 16 residues. V gave up 1 base and J gave up 0 bases, with 14 bases separating them. The CDR3: CSVEVGGPPSTDTQYF. The CDR3 region has the DNA TGCAGCGTTGAAGTCGGCGGGCCCCCTAGCACAGATACGCAGTATTTT.

This chain's CDR3 is CSVDEWGAPRGYTF. The CDR3, as DNA: TGCAGCGTTGATGAATGGGGGGCGCCGCGGGGCTACACCTTC. The chain joins TRBV29-1 to TRBJ1-2; perhaps TRBD1 as D (6 bases). The CDR3 contains 14 residues. V shed 3 bases and J shed 8 bases, with 19 bases lying between them. Germline values: CDR1 SQVTM, CDR2 ANQGSEA.

This clonotype was counted between two and nine times. The rearrangement links TRBV4-2 to TRBJ2-5, with D uncertain. The germline gives CDR1 LGHNA, CDR2 YNFKEQ. The CDR3 totals 14 residues. V gave up 4 bases and J gave up 11 bases, with 20 bases separating them. The CDR3 reads CASSLMGSDNEQYF. The CDR3 coding sequence is TGTGCCAGCAGCCTCATGGGCTCCGACAATGAGCAGTACTTC.